This T cell receptor beta chain was obtained from a study of shared clonotypes between healthy human individuals. Profiled with immunoSEQ multiplex PCR; TCRdb holds only in-frame clones, not every one. The sample shows about 2,500,000 clones, 90% to 95% of them seen only once. Per the germline V gene, CDR1 is SGHTA and CDR2 is FQGNSA. This CDR3 region has 12 residues. As concerns this clone: Its specificity is not known.

Findings and caveats of the study: In a few donors, around 4.8% of naive CD4 clonotypes appeared in common.

This TCR derives from a man younger than 35 in good health. The specimen was naive CD4+ T cells sorted from blood. Subset denoted: CD45RA+ positively selected. This chain links TRBV7-2 with TRBJ2-5; D uncertain. Gene TRBJ2-7 matches the end of the DNA better, so the J call may be wrong. The CDR3 loop is CASSFMSHEQYF. In nucleotides, the CDR3 is TGTGCCAGCAGCTTTATGAGCCACGAGCAGTACTTC.